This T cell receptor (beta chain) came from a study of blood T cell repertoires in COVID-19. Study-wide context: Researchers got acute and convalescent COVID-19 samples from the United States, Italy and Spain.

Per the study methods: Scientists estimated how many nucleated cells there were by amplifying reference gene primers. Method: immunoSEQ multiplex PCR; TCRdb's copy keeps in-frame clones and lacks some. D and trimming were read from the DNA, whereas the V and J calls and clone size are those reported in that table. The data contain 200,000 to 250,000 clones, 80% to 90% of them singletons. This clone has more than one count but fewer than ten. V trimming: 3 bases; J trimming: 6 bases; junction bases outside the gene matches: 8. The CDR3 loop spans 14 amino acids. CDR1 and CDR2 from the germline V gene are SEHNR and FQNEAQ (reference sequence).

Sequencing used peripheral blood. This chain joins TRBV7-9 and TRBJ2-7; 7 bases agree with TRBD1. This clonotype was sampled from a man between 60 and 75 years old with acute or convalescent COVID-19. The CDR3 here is CASSFTGAGGEQYF. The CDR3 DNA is TGTGCCAGCAGCTTCACAGGGGCTGGTGGCGAGCAGTACTTC.